This TCR beta chain was profiled in a study of patients and donors after allogeneic stem cell transplantation. This CDR3 comprises 16 residues. The trim removed 4 bases at V and 4 bases at J, leaving 10 bases unmatched. Germline V gene sequence: CDR1 SGHNT, CDR2 YYREEE (reference sequence). TCRdb called the RT-PCR reads again in MiXCR, with one record for every CDR3 protein. Altogether 160,000 or so distinct CDR3 sequences are present, more than 20% being singletons, with the ten largest covering roughly 26%. This clonotype was seen a few times. This receptor was taken from a human donor who was either an allogeneic HSCT recipient or a stem cell or donor lymphocyte infusion donor (not recorded which). It is not recorded whose cells these are; they may come from a transplant donor. The sequencing input was blood, either unsorted or a sorted T cell fraction (not recorded which). The V and J genes are TRBV5-4 and TRBJ2-3; 9 nucleotides match TRBD2. The CDR3: CASSQTRGGGPDTQYF. The CDR3, as DNA: TGTGCCAGCAGCCAAACGCGGGGGGGAGGCCCAGATACGCAGTATTTT.